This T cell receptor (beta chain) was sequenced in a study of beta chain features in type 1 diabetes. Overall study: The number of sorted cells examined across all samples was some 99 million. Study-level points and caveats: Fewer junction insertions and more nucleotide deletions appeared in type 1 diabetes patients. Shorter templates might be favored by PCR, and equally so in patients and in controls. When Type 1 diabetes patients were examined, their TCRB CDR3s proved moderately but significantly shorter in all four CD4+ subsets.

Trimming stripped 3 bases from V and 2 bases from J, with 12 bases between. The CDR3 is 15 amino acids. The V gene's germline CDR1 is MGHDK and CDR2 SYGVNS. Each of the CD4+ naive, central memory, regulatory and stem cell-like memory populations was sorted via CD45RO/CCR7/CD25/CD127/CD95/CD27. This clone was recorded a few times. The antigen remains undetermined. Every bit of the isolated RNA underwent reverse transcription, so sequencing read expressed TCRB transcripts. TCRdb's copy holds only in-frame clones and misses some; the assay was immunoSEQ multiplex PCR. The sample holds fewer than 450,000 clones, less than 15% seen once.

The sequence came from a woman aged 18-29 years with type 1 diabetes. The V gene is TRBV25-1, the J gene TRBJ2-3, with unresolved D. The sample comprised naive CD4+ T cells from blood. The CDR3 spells CASSDPLDATDTQYF. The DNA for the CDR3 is TGTGCCAGCAGTGACCCCCTAGATGCCACAGATACGCAGTATTTT.